This is a list of T cell receptor beta chains from one sample in a study of cytomegalovirus exposure and HLA in healthy donors. Using immunoSEQ multiplex PCR, the repertoire was profiled, and TCRdb retains in-frame clones only, with some absent. The sample holds more than 150,000 clones, more than 75% seen once. The sequencing input was PBMCs. The receptor set was obtained from a woman aged 30 to 39 in good health and CMV-seropositive. CDR3s include the opening cysteine and the closing phenylalanine or tryptophan. A D gene is named only where the DNA matches it firmly. Clone size, where shown, is once, few, many, or a class for clones that have expanded.

v_call	d_call	clone_size	j_call	cdr3_aa	cdr3_nt
TRBV7-2	TRBD1	NA	TRBJ2-1	CASSLDRGRSEQFF	TGTGCCAGCAGCTTAGACAGGGGTAGGAGTGAGCAGTTCTTC
TRBV4-3	NA	NA	TRBJ2-6	CASSRQISGANVLTF	TGCGCCAGTAGCCGACAGATCTCTGGGGCCAACGTCCTGACTTTC
TRBV4-1	NA	NA	TRBJ2-7	CASSREAGSGAYEQYF	TGCGCCAGCAGCCGGGAGGCCGGGTCCGGGGCCTACGAGCAGTACTTC
TRBV29-1	NA	few	TRBJ1-3	CSAGTAGNTIYF	TGCAGCGCAGGTACAGCTGGAAACACCATATATTTT
TRBV5-5	TRBD2	NA	TRBJ2-5	CASSLVRGGEETQYF	TGTGCCAGCAGCTTGGTCCGGGGGGGCGAGGAGACCCAGTACTTC
TRBV19	NA	NA	TRBJ1-2	CASGGRYSDGVYNYGYTF	TGTGCCAGCGGGGGGCGCTACTCCGACGGAGTGTATAACTATGGCTACACCTTC
TRBV15	TRBD1	NA	TRBJ2-7	CATSRDTGGGYEQYF	TGTGCCACCAGCAGAGATACAGGGGGCGGGTACGAGCAGTACTTC
TRBV5-1	TRBD1	NA	TRBJ2-7	CASSNRQGPQGHEQYF	TGCGCCAGCAGCAACCGACAGGGACCCCAAGGGCACGAGCAGTACTTC
TRBV7-2	NA	NA	TRBJ1-2	CASSSTGTSNYGYTF	TGTGCCAGCAGCTCCACCGGGACATCAAACTATGGCTACACCTTC
TRBV6-1	TRBD2	NA	TRBJ2-7	CASSEPPGGLAAAYEQYF	TGTGCCAGCAGTGAACCGCCCGGTGGACTAGCGGCGGCCTACGAGCAGTACTTC
TRBV6-6	TRBD1	NA	TRBJ1-4	CASSSPRDSGKLFF	TGTGCCAGCAGTTCGCCCCGGGACAGCGGAAAACTGTTTTTT
TRBV2	TRBD2	NA	TRBJ2-7	CASLTSGHSYEQYF	TGTGCCAGCCTGACTAGCGGGCACTCCTACGAGCAGTACTTC
TRBV12-5	TRBD1	NA	TRBJ1-4	CASGGRQGVLEKLFF	TGTGCTAGTGGTGGCCGACAGGGGGTACTTGAAAAACTGTTTTTT
TRBV28	NA	once	TRBJ1-2	CASSLTVYGYTF	TGTGCCAGCAGTTTGACAGTTTATGGCTACACCTTC
TRBV19	TRBD1	NA	TRBJ1-5	CASRQGGGYSNQPQHF	TGTGCCAGCAGACAGGGCGGGGGGTATAGCAATCAGCCCCAGCATTTT
TRBV6-1	NA	few	TRBJ2-7	CASRGTYGVYEQYF	TGTGCCAGCAGGGGGACATACGGGGTCTACGAGCAGTACTTC
TRBV27	TRBD2	NA	TRBJ2-7	CASSSLGTRNTYEQYF	TGTGCCAGCAGCTCCCTCGGGACTAGGAACACCTACGAGCAGTACTTC
TRBV15	NA	NA	TRBJ2-5	CATSLRALKTQYF	TGTGCCACCAGCCTCAGGGCCCTGAAGACCCAGTACTTC
TRBV5-5	NA	NA	TRBJ1-6	CASSSSNSPLHF	TGTGCCAGCAGCTCGAGCAATTCACCCCTCCACTTT
TRBV7-2	NA	NA	TRBJ1-6	CASSSTTGAHLHF	TGTGCCAGCAGCTCCACCACAGGTGCCCACCTCCACTTT
TRBV6-1	TRBD1	once	TRBJ2-6	CASSEQGATGANVLTF	TGTGCCAGCAGTGAGCAGGGGGCGACTGGGGCCAACGTCCTGACTTTC
TRBV7-9	NA	NA	TRBJ1-2	CASSSGHQANYGYTF	TGTGCCAGCAGCTCGGGACACCAAGCTAACTATGGCTACACCTTC
TRBV11-3	NA	NA	TRBJ2-5	CASSSPEVQETQYF	TGTGCCAGCAGCTCTCCAGAAGTCCAAGAGACCCAGTACTTC
TRBV28	TRBD1	NA	TRBJ1-5	CASSDMRGQGPLRSNQPQHF	TGTGCCAGCAGTGATATGAGGGGACAGGGGCCCCTCCGGAGCAATCAGCCCCAGCATTTT
TRBV10-1	TRBD2	once	TRBJ2-1	CASSEGASGSYEQFF	TGCGCCAGCAGTGAAGGGGCTAGCGGTTCGTATGAGCAGTTCTTC
TRBV6-5	NA	few	TRBJ1-4	CASSYSQGQGEKLFF	TGTGCCAGCAGTTACTCGCAGGGGCAGGGCGAAAAACTGTTTTTT
TRBV28	TRBD2	NA	TRBJ2-7	CASSLTSGGKGHEQYF	TGTGCCAGCAGTTTGACTAGCGGGGGAAAGGGGCACGAGCAGTACTTC